This entry lists 27 T cell receptor beta chains sequenced from one sample in a study of CD4 T cells in relation to SARS-CoV-2 and coronaviruses. The protocol was immunoSEQ multiplex PCR, while the TCRdb copy is restricted to in-frame clones and leaves out a portion. The sample has 37,000 or so clones, 75% to 90% seen once; the top ten hold about 3.3%. The material sequenced was memory CD4+ T cells from PBMCs. These receptors were obtained from an adult with COVID-19.

The chain recombines TRBV7-9 with TRBJ2-5; D is perhaps TRBD2 (5 bases). The germline gives CDR1 SEHNR, CDR2 FQNEAQ (reference sequence). Trimming removed 2 bases at V and 5 bases at J, with 12 bases between. The CDR3 has 14 residues. The CDR3 protein is CASSLYEGTETQYF. The CDR3 region has the DNA TGTGCCAGCAGCTTATATGAGGGAACGGAGACCCAGTACTTC.

V usage is TRBV5-1 and J usage is TRBJ2-7; D may correspond to TRBD1 or TRBD2 (5 bases each). Trimming removed 4 bases from V and 3 bases from J, with 17 bases in between. From germline, CDR1 is SGHRS and CDR2 YFSETQ. This CDR3 is 15 amino acids long. The CDR3 sequence: CASSPTGRKYYEQYF. The DNA for the CDR3 is TGCGCCAGCAGCCCGACGGGACGGAAGTACTACGAGCAGTACTTC. Together with reference TRBV5-1 and TRBJ2-7, the CDR3 gives the full variable domain: KAGVTQTPRYLIKTRGQQVTLSCSPISGHRSVSWYQQTPGQGLQFLFEYFSETQRNKGNFPGRFSGRQFSNSRSEMNVSTLELGDSALYLCASSPTGRKYYEQYFGPGTRLTVT.

This clone has just a few counts. V gene TRBV30 combines with J gene TRBJ1-2; 12 positions match TRBD1. J was trimmed by 2 bases and V by 1 base; bases with no gene match: 5. The CDR3 is 16 residues long. CDR1 is GTSNPN and CDR2 is SVGIG in the germline V gene (reference sequence). The CDR3 DNA reads as TGTGCCTGGAGTGCACAGGGACAGGGGGCAAACTATGGCTACACCTTC. This codes for CAWSAQGQGANYGYTF.

The rearrangement uses TRBV2 and TRBJ2-3; D is unresolved. In germline, CDR1 is SNHLY, CDR2 FYNNEI. V lost 2 bases, J lost 9 bases, and 6 bases lay in between. The CDR3 spans 11 residues. Written as DNA, the CDR3 is TGTGCCAGCAGTGAAACCGGGACGCAGTATTTT. Translation gives CASSETGTQYF.

The chain recombines TRBV6-5 with TRBJ2-3; D is perhaps TRBD2 (6 bases). The CDR3 runs to 13 residues. Trimming shortened V by 7 bases and J by 1 base, and 9 bases separated the two germline ends. CDR1 is MNHEY, CDR2 SVGAGI, per germline. The CDR3 here is CASTPGGTDTQYF. CDR3 coding DNA: TGTGCCAGCACCCCGGGGGGCACAGATACGCAGTATTTT.

The chain is built from TRBV19 and TRBJ1-3; D ambiguous. V was shortened by 6 bases and J by 4 bases, with 13 bases between the two germline ends. This CDR3 spans 14 amino acids. Germline V gives CDR1 LNHDA, CDR2 SQIVND (reference sequence). The CDR3 sequence: CASSVATRGNTIYF. In nucleotides, the CDR3 is TGTGCCAGTAGCGTAGCCACGCGAGGAAACACCATATATTTT.

The chain employs TRBV9 and TRBJ2-3; 14 bases map to TRBD2. The trim removed 3 bases at V and 1 base at J, leaving 1 base unmatched. Germline values: CDR1 SGDLS, CDR2 YYNGEE. The CDR3 is 16 residues long. As DNA, the CDR3 is TGTGCCAGCAGCGCGGGACTAGCGGGAGGCACAGATACGCAGTATTTT. Translation gives CASSAGLAGGTDTQYF.

The sample holds one count of this clone. The chain recombines TRBV15 with TRBJ2-1; D not resolved. V was cut by 0 bases and J by 5 bases, with 8 bases left in between. The CDR3 has 14 residues. CDR1 LNHNV and CDR2 YYDKDF come from the germline V gene (reference sequence). The CDR3: CATSRDRPNNEQFF. CDR3 sequence (DNA): TGTGCCACCAGCAGAGATCGCCCGAACAATGAGCAGTTCTTC.

This clone turned up a few times. The chain recombines TRBV29-1 with TRBJ1-5; D might be TRBD1 (5 bases). Trimming removed 5 bases from V and 6 bases from J, with 14 bases in between. The germline V gene encodes CDR1 SQVTM and CDR2 ANQGSEA. CDR3 length: 13 residues. The CDR3 bases are TGCAGCGTTTCCCGGGGGGAGGGTCAGCCCCAGCATTTT. It encodes CSVSRGEGQPQHF.

The genes are TRBV6-6 and TRBJ2-4; 9 bases align to TRBD1. Trimming removed 5 bases from V and 5 bases from J; junction bases left unmatched: 1. The CDR3 contains 13 residues. The germline V gene encodes CDR1 MNHNY and CDR2 SVGAGI (reference sequence). CDR3 nucleotides: TGTGCCAGCAGTCGACAGGGGGAAAACATTCAGTACTTC. It codes for CASSRQGENIQYF.

The gene calls are TRBV28 and TRBJ2-5, with TRBD1 matching over 11 bases. The CDR3 spans 15 residues. Trimming took 10 bases from V and 1 from J; bases not matched to a gene: 8. Looked up from germline, CDR1 is MDHEN and CDR2 is SYDVKM. CDR3 amino acids: CATTDRGLSQETQYF. The CDR3 coding sequence is TGTGCCACTACGGACAGGGGGCTGAGCCAAGAGACCCAGTACTTC.

The chain recombines TRBV4-2 with TRBJ2-7; the match to TRBD1 covers 8 bases. This CDR3 contains 17 residues. CDR1 and CDR2 (germline): LGHNA, YNFKEQ. The V segment lost 0 bases and the J segment 3 bases; nucleotides outside the gene matches: 10. The CDR3 nucleotides are TGTGCCAGCAGCCAAGAAGGGATCGGGACAGGAGACTACGAGCAGTACTTC. Translation gives CASSQEGIGTGDYEQYF.

The chain recombines TRBV11-3 with TRBJ2-2; D not certain. Per germline, CDR1 SGHNT and CDR2 YENEEA. CDR3 size: 17 residues. Trimming shortened V by 3 bases and J by 5 bases, and 19 bases separated the two germline ends. CDR3 nucleotides: TGTGCCAGCAGCTTGAGCCAGATTGGGCTTGAGACCGGGGAGCTGTTTTTT. Translation gives CASSLSQIGLETGELFF. The full variable domain, with the rest looked up from reference TRBV11-3 and TRBJ2-2, is EAGVVQSPRYKIIEKKQPVAFWCNPISGHNTLYWYLQNLGQGPELLIRYENEEAVDDSQLPKDRFSAERLKGVDSTLKIQPAELGDSAVYLCASSLSQIGLETGELFFGEGSRLTVL.

The rearrangement links TRBV6-2 or TRBV6-3 to TRBJ2-2; D is possibly TRBD2 (5 bases). The CDR3 is 15 residues long. Trimming took 5 bases from V and 4 from J, leaving 14 bases between them. Germline V gives CDR1 MNHEY, CDR2 SVGEGT. DNA of the CDR3: TGTGCCAGCAGTCGAGCGGAGCACCCCACCGGGGAGCTGTTTTTT. Amino acids: CASSRAEHPTGELFF.

The gene calls are TRBV7-2 and TRBJ1-3; D not certain. Germline CDR1 and CDR2: SGHTA and FQGNSA. CDR3 size: 11 residues. V shed 8 bases and J shed 4 bases, with 6 bases lying between them. CDR3 sequence (DNA): TGTGCCAGCGCTAAGGGAAACACCATATATTTT. It yields the protein CASAKGNTIYF.

The chain uses TRBV12-5 and TRBJ1-1; possibly TRBD1 for D (5 bases). CDR1 is LGHNT, CDR2 FRNRAP, per germline. There are 14 residues in the CDR3. V gave up 6 bases and J gave up 5 bases, with 16 bases separating them. This CDR3 is CASGSGGMWTEAFF. The CDR3 region has the DNA TGTGCTAGTGGATCGGGGGGAATGTGGACTGAAGCTTTCTTT.

The DNA of the CDR3 is TGTGCCAGCAGCAGGATCCGGGACAGGGGGCGCATAAGTTATGGCTACACCTTC. It is translated as CASSRIRDRGRISYGYTF. V and J are TRBV5-6 and TRBJ1-2; 12 bases match TRBD1. CDR1 and CDR2 from the germline V gene are SGHDT and YYEEEE. Losses at the gene ends were 4 bases for V and 5 bases for J; bases not matched to a gene: 15. CDR3 length: 18 residues.

The rearrangement joins TRBV11-2 to TRBJ1-5; D call uncertain. V was shortened by 6 bases and J by 5 bases, with 8 bases between the two germline ends. This CDR3 has 12 residues. The germline V gene encodes CDR1 SGHAT and CDR2 FQNNGV. The CDR3 here is CASSSGDQPQHF. The CDR3 coding sequence is TGTGCCAGCAGTTCGGGTGATCAGCCCCAGCATTTT.

V and J are TRBV27 and TRBJ2-2; no reliable D call. The CDR3 consists of 11 residues. Trimming took off 10 bases at V and 8 bases at J, with 11 bases between the two ends. Germline V gene data show CDR1 as MNHEY and CDR2 as SMNVEV (reference sequence). The CDR3 reads CATALRGELFF. CDR3 nucleotides: TGTGCCACCGCGTTGAGGGGGGAGCTGTTTTTT.

Only a few counts were recorded for this clone. The rearrangement links TRBV7-7 to TRBJ2-1; tentative D call: TRBD2 (6 bases). Trimming stripped 0 bases from V and 7 bases from J, with 13 bases between. Germline CDR1 and CDR2: SSHAT and FNYEAQ (reference sequence). CDR3 length: 15 amino acids. This CDR3 is CASSLAPGAANEQFF. The CDR3 coding sequence is TGTGCCAGCAGCTTAGCTCCGGGAGCGGCAAATGAGCAGTTCTTC.

The chain joins TRBV7-9 to TRBJ1-2; 9 positions agree with TRBD1. From germline, CDR1 is SEHNR and CDR2 FQNEAQ (reference sequence). Trimming at V came to 3 bases and at J to 9 bases, leaving 5 bases not matched to a gene. This CDR3 comprises 13 residues. The CDR3 protein is CASSFMTGGSYTF. In DNA form, the CDR3 reads TGTGCCAGCAGCTTTATGACAGGGGGTAGCTACACCTTC.

The chain employs TRBV6-5 and TRBJ2-3; D perhaps matches TRBD2 (6 bases). V lost 2 bases and J lost 0, with 12 bases in between. Germline assignment: CDR1 MNHEY and CDR2 SVGAGI. There are 16 residues in the CDR3. CDR3 coding DNA: TGTGCCAGCAGTTACAGACTAGTAGGAAGCACAGATACGCAGTATTTT. Amino acids: CASSYRLVGSTDTQYF.

The chain links TRBV18 to TRBJ2-7, with D perhaps matching TRBD1 or TRBD2 (5 bases each). This CDR3 comprises 14 residues. Trimming pared 3 bases from V and 0 bases from J, leaving 9 bases between. Per the germline V gene, CDR1 is KGHSH and CDR2 is LQKENI. The CDR3 reads CASSPRDHSYEQYF. In DNA form, the CDR3 reads TGTGCCAGCTCACCTCGGGACCACTCCTACGAGCAGTACTTC.

The genes are TRBV7-3 and TRBJ2-5, with D possibly TRBD2 on 6 matching bases. Per the germline V gene, CDR1 is SGHTA and CDR2 is FQGTGA. This CDR3 has 15 amino acids. V lost 1 base to trimming and J lost 3 bases, with 12 bases between them. CDR3 protein: CASSLRGGPEETQYF. The CDR3 DNA reads as TGTGCCAGCAGCTTAAGGGGAGGACCCGAAGAGACCCAGTACTTC.

This chain connects TRBV28 to TRBJ1-1, with 7 bases lining up with TRBD1. Losses at the gene ends were 5 bases for V and 9 bases for J; bases not matched to a gene: 9. This CDR3 spans 13 amino acids. Germline V gene sequence: CDR1 MDHEN, CDR2 SYDVKM. CDR3: CASSAEDRDQAFF. As DNA, the CDR3 is TGTGCCAGCAGTGCCGAAGACAGGGACCAAGCTTTCTTT.

The chain joins TRBV3-1 (or the pseudogene TRBV3-2) to TRBJ2-2; 10 bases are a match to TRBD2. The CDR3 consists of 15 residues. V shed 6 bases, J shed 7 bases, and the junction held 8 bases outside the gene matches. Germline CDR1 LGHDT, CDR2 YNNKEL (reference sequence). The CDR3 loop is CASRHLAGAGGELFF. The DNA of the CDR3 is TGTGCCAGCAGACACCTAGCGGGAGCGGGCGGGGAGCTGTTTTTT.

The J gene is TRBJ2-2, the V gene TRBV30; TRBD1 agrees at 11 bases. This CDR3 has 18 residues. V lost 2 bases and J lost 7; bases outside the gene matches: 15. Germline V lookup: CDR1 GTSNPN, CDR2 SVGIG (reference sequence). Here the CDR3 reads CAWSFSLGTGGFSGELFF. CDR3 nucleotide sequence: TGTGCCTGGAGTTTTTCCTTGGGGACAGGGGGTTTTAGCGGGGAGCTGTTTTTT.